This T cell receptor (beta chain) was recorded in a study of blood T cell repertoires in COVID-19. For the study at large: Samples representing acute and convalescent COVID-19 were sourced from the United States, Italy and Spain. Sources were T cells, B-cell-depleted T cells, or PBMCs; the material itself was cDNA or gDNA.

Original methodology: By means of reference gene primer amplification, nucleated cell counts were estimated. This table comes from immunoSEQ multiplex PCR, and its TCRdb copy is limited to in-frame clones, with some not included. From that table come the V and J calls and clone size; the DNA was used to work out D and trimming. The sample has around 140,000 clones; around 84% are singletons. The CDR3 length is 13 residues. V dropped 2 bases and J dropped 9 bases, with 11 bases sitting between them. Looked up from germline, CDR1 is MNHEY and CDR2 is SVGAGI. The origin of this receptor is a man between 60 and 75 years old with active or convalescent COVID-19. The chain couples TRBV6-5 to TRBJ2-4; possibly TRBD1 for D (6 bases). Sequencing input: peripheral blood. This CDR3 is CASSYTGRGIQYF. CDR3 bases: TGTGCCAGCAGTTACACAGGGCGAGGCATTCAGTACTTC.